This T cell receptor (beta chain) came from a study of T cells in Graves' hyperthyroidism and ophthalmopathy. The CDR3 extends over 15 amino acids. V lost 3 bases, J lost 9 bases, and 8 bases stayed unmatched. In this sample, this clonotype turned up many times. Amplification targeted TCR beta CDR3 regions from RNA transcripts. HTBI primers were employed in a first-round RT-PCR of the TCR CDR3. TCRdb redid the calling of the multiplex PCR reads with MiXCR, one entry per CDR3 protein. The data contain 600,000 to 650,000 distinct CDR3 sequences, 15% to 20% of them seen just once; the ten biggest clones take up around 4%.

The chain links TRBV12-3 or TRBV12-4 to TRBJ2-1, with 10 bases that match TRBD2. Sequenced material: blood. The TCR comes from a woman in her twenties or thirties with Graves' hyperthyroidism. As DNA, the CDR3 is TGTGCCAGCAGTTTCCTAGCGGGAGAGGTCAGTGAGCAGTTCTTC. Protein: CASSFLAGEVSEQFF.